The rows below give T cell receptor beta chains drawn from one sample of a study of shared clonotypes between healthy human individuals. The data were produced by immunoSEQ multiplex PCR, yet TCRdb's version contains in-frame clones alone and is incomplete. The profile shows around 440,000 clones, around 77% of them singletons. The specimen sequenced was PBMCs. Receptors originate from a woman between 40 and 55 years old in good health. Some clones in this sample may be carry-over from other donors' samples. Each CDR3 is given with its conserved first and last residue. D genes are given only for firm matches. For some rows the clone size is stated as once, few or many, or as a class when expanded; others skip it.

TRBJ2-2,TRBD2,TRBV10-2,few,17,TGCGCCAGCAGTTTCAGGGGGGGACTAGCGGGATCCGGGGAGCTGTTTTTT,CASSFRGGLAGSGELFF
TRBJ2-2,.,TRBV15,.,14,TGTGCCACCAGCAGGGACCGGGGCCCCGGGGAGCTGTTTTTT,CATSRDRGPGELFF
TRBJ1-1,TRBD1,TRBV5-1,.,16,TGCGCCAGCAGCTTGGCCGAGTTATTGGGACAGGGTGAAGCTTTCTTT,CASSLAELLGQGEAFF
TRBJ2-7,TRBD1,TRBV6-5,few,15,TGTGCCAGCAGTTACTCGACGACAGGGGTTCGCGAGCAGTACTTC,CASSYSTTGVREQYF
TRBJ2-7,TRBD1,TRBV5-6,many,14,TGTGCCAGCAGCTTGGCTGGACAGGGGTCGAAGCAGTACTTC,CASSLAGQGSKQYF
TRBJ2-3,.,TRBV10-3,few,13,TGTGCCATCAGTGAGTCTGGCACAGATACGCAGTATTTT,CAISESGTDTQYF
TRBJ2-2,.,TRBV11-3,.,15,TGTGCCAGCAGCTTCGGCGGGTGGGTCACCGGGGAGCTGTTTTTT,CASSFGGWVTGELFF
TRBJ2-2,.,TRBV7-2,.,15,TGTGCCAGCAGCTTCCCGGGACAGAACACCGGGGAGCTGTTTTTT,CASSFPGQNTGELFF
TRBJ2-7,TRBD1,TRBV11-2,.,14,TGTGCCAGCAGCCCAAACAGGGGGGACTACGAGCAGTACTTC,CASSPNRGDYEQYF
TRBJ2-7,.,TRBV28,.,15,TGTGCCAGCAGTTTCCCGGCAGGGGAACCCTACGAGCAGTACTTC,CASSFPAGEPYEQYF
TRBJ2-3,.,TRBV28,.,15,TGTGCCAGCAGTTTTGTCCAGGGAAGGACAGATACGCAGTATTTT,CASSFVQGRTDTQYF
TRBJ2-1,.,TRBV6-1,.,14,TGTGCCAGCAATACATGGGGCTCCTACAATGAGCAGTTCTTC,CASNTWGSYNEQFF
TRBJ1-4,TRBD1,TRBV18,.,20,TGTGCCAGCTCACCTGGCTCCGGGACAGGGGGCTCCCACCACAATGAAAAACTGTTTTTT,CASSPGSGTGGSHHNEKLFF
TRBJ2-3,TRBD2,TRBV4-2,.,17,TGTGCCAGCAGCGTACGGGGACGGGAGGGCCGCACAGATACGCAGTATTTT,CASSVRGREGRTDTQYF
TRBJ2-1,.,TRBV29-1,.,16,TGCAGCGTTGCTGAGGGTACGAGGCTCTCCTACAATGAGCAGTTCTTC,CSVAEGTRLSYNEQFF
TRBJ2-5,TRBD1,TRBV28,.,16,TGTGCCAGCAGAGAGACAGGGCGTGAGTTCCAAGAGACCCAGTACTTC,CASRETGREFQETQYF
TRBJ2-1,.,TRBV7-2,many,13,TGTGCCAGCAGCTTAGGGGTTAACCATGAGCAGTTCTTC,CASSLGVNHEQFF
TRBJ2-7,.,TRBV27,.,15,TGTGCCAGCAGTCCCCGGACCTTCGGGATGGGCGAGCAGTACTTC,CASSPRTFGMGEQYF
TRBJ2-7,.,TRBV29-1,.,13,TGCAGCGCCGCAGACCTATCCTCCTACGAGCAGTACTTC,CSAADLSSYEQYF
TRBJ2-7,.,TRBV28,.,12,TGTGCCAGCAGTTTAGCAACCTACGAGCAGTACTTC,CASSLATYEQYF
TRBJ1-2,.,TRBV15,many,14,TGTGCCACCAGCAGCGGACAGATCCTCTATGGCTACACCTTC,CATSSGQILYGYTF
TRBJ2-6,TRBD2,TRBV7-6,.,15,TGTGCCTCACGGGGGGGATGGTCTGGGGCCAACGTCCTGACTTTC,CASRGGWSGANVLTF